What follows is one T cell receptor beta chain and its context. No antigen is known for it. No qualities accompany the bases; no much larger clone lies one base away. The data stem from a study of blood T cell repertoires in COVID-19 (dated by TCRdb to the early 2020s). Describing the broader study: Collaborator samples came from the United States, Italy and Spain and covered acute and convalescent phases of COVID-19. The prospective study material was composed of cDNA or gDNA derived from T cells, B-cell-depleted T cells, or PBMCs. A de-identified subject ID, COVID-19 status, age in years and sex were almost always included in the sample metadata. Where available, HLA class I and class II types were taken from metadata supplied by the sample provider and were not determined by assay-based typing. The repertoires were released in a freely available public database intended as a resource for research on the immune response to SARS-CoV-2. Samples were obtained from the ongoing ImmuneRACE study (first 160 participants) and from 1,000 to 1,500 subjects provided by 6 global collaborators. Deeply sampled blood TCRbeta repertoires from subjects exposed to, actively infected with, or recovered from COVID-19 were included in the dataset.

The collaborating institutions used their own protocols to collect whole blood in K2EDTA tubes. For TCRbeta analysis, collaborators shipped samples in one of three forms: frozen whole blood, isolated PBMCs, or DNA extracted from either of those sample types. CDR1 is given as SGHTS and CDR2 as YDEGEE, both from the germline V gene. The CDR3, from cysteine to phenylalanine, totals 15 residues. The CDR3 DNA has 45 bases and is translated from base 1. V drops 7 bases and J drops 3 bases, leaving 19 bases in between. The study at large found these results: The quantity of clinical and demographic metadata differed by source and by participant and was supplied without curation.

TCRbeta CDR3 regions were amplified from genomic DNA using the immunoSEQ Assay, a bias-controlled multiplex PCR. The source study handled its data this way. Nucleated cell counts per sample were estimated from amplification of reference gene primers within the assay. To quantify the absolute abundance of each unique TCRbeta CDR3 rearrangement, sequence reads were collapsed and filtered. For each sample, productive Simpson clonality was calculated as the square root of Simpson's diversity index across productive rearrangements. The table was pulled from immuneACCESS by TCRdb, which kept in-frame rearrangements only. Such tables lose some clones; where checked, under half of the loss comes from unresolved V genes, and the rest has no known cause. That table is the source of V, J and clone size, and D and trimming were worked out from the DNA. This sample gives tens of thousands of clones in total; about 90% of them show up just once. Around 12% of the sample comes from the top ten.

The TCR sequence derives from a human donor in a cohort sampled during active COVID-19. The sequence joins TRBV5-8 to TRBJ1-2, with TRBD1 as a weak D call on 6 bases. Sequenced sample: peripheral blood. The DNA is TGTGCCAGCCAGTGGGGTCAGGGGAAAGACTATGGCTACACCTTC. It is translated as CASQWGQGKDYGYTF. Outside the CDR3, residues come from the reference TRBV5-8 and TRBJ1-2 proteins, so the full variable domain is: EAGVTQSPTHLIKTRGQQATLRCSPISGHTSVYWYQQALGLGLQFLLWYDEGEERNRGNFPPRFSGRQFPNYSSELNVNALELEDSALYLCASQWGQGKDYGYTFGSGTRLTVV.